Following are 20 T cell receptor beta chains from one sample sequenced in a study of early T cells in non-severe SARS-CoV-2 infection. TCRdb redid the calling of the 5' RACE reads with MiXCR, one entry per CDR3 protein. The sample shows 50,000 to 80,000 distinct CDR3 sequences, roughly 9% of them seen only once. The sequences come from whole blood, collected at baseline. The receptors come from an adult who was a healthcare worker with PCR-confirmed SARS-CoV-2 infection or an uninfected control (not recorded which).

There are many counts of this clonotype. The V gene is TRBV3-1, the J gene TRBJ2-7, with 10 bases fitting TRBD2. Germline CDR1 and CDR2: LGHDT and YNNKEL (reference sequence). The CDR3 contains 14 residues. The V and J ends lost 3 bases and 2 bases, in that order; junction bases with no gene match: 1. The DNA of the CDR3 is TGTGCCAGCAGCCAGAGCGGGAGGGCCTACGAGCAGTACTTC. It codes for CASSQSGRAYEQYF.

The chain is built from TRBV18 and TRBJ2-7; perhaps TRBD2 as D (6 bases). V was pared by 1 base and J by 6 bases, with 10 bases between. The CDR3 is 13 amino acids. From germline, CDR1 is KGHSH and CDR2 LQKENI. CDR3 residues: CASSPQEGGEQYF. CDR3 coding DNA: TGTGCCAGCTCACCACAGGAGGGTGGCGAGCAGTACTTC.

The chain employs TRBV7-2 and TRBJ1-1; D uncertain. With 2 bases removed from V and 1 base from J, the gap between germline ends came to 8 bases. The CDR3 is 14 amino acids. Germline assignment: CDR1 SGHTA and CDR2 FQGNSA. The CDR3 sequence: CASSLRTENTEAFF. Here the CDR3 DNA reads TGTGCCAGCAGCTTACGGACGGAGAACACTGAAGCTTTCTTT.

In this sample, this clonotype turned up a few times. The chain joins TRBV6-1 to TRBJ2-3; D possibly uses TRBD1 or TRBD2 (5 bases each). The ends were cut back, 0 bases at V and 4 bases at J, with 11 bases in the middle. The germline CDR1 and CDR2 sequences are MNHNS and SASEGT. The CDR3 length is 15 residues. CDR3 region: CASSEALVGADTQYF. CDR3 in DNA: TGTGCCAGCAGTGAAGCACTGGTGGGGGCAGATACGCAGTATTTT.

In this sample, this clonotype turned up a few times. The genes are TRBV7-9 and TRBJ2-7, with 7 bases fitting TRBD1. V was pared by 5 bases and J by 3 bases, with 7 bases of the junction left unmatched. This CDR3 is built from 14 residues. CDR1 SEHNR and CDR2 FQNEAQ come from the germline V gene (reference sequence). DNA for the CDR3: TGTGCCAGCAGCCGACAGGGATCCCACTACGAGCAGTACTTC. Translation: CASSRQGSHYEQYF.

In its sample, this clonotype was seen many times. This chain links TRBV12-3 or TRBV12-4 with TRBJ1-2; D is possibly TRBD1 (5 bases). The CDR3 has 13 amino acids. Trimming stripped 5 bases from V and 3 bases from J, with 10 bases between. CDR3 in DNA: TGTGCCAGCAGTCCGGGGCAGTACTATGGCTACACCTTC. It codes for CASSPGQYYGYTF.

In this sample, this clonotype turned up many times. The chain is built from TRBV7-9 and TRBJ2-5; D call uncertain. The CDR3 has 12 residues. Germline assignment: CDR1 SEHNR and CDR2 FQNEAQ (reference sequence). V gave up 1 base and J gave up 6 bases, with 6 bases separating them. The CDR3: CASSLDWQTQYF. CDR3 nucleotide sequence: TGTGCCAGCAGCTTAGATTGGCAGACCCAGTACTTC.

This chain uses TRBV6-1 with TRBJ2-5; no clear D gene. This CDR3 is built from 14 residues. The germline CDR1 and CDR2 sequences are MNHNS and SASEGT. V lost 2 bases and J lost 4, with 11 bases in between. The CDR3 protein is CASSELHGRETQYF. In DNA form, the CDR3 reads TGTGCCAGCAGTGAATTGCACGGTAGAGAGACCCAGTACTTC.

This clonotype appeared many times. The V and J genes are TRBV11-2 and TRBJ2-7; TRBD2 is a possible D gene (5 bases). Trimming removed 3 bases from V and 0 bases from J, with 6 bases in between. The CDR3 loop spans 13 amino acids. CDR1 SGHAT and CDR2 FQNNGV come from the germline V gene. The CDR3 protein is CASSFGVSYEQYF. The CDR3 DNA reads TGTGCCAGCAGCTTCGGGGTCTCCTACGAGCAGTACTTC.

This clonotype was recorded at least ten times. The chain uses TRBV5-6 and TRBJ1-5; possibly TRBD1 for D (5 bases). The V and J ends lost 5 bases and 3 bases respectively, with 12 bases between them. CDR3 length: 14 residues. Germline V gives CDR1 SGHDT, CDR2 YYEEEE. CDR3 coding DNA: TGTGCCAGCAGTCTTCGACAGTACAATCAGCCCCAGCATTTT. Amino acid sequence: CASSLRQYNQPQHF.

This clonotype was counted between two and nine times. V gene TRBV12-3 or TRBV12-4 combines with J gene TRBJ2-2; a possible D gene is TRBD1 (5 bases). The length of the CDR3 is 14 residues. V was shortened by 3 bases and J by 4 bases, with 9 bases between the two germline ends. The CDR3 DNA is TGTGCCAGCAGTTTGGCAGGGCGCACCGGGGAGCTGTTTTTT. Its translation is CASSLAGRTGELFF.

This clonotype was seen a few times. The rearrangement joins TRBV18 to TRBJ1-2, with a weak D call TRBD1 (6 bases). Trimming shortened V by 3 bases and J by 8 bases, and 13 bases separated the two germline ends. The CDR3 has 13 amino acids. Germline V gene sequence: CDR1 KGHSH, CDR2 LQKENI. The CDR3 sequence is CASSPLGTSGYTF. In DNA, the CDR3 is TGTGCCAGCTCACCCCTCGGGACAAGCGGCTACACCTTC.

This chain connects TRBV29-1 to TRBJ2-7; 10 nucleotides agree with TRBD1. The ends lost 3 bases at V and 2 bases at J; junction bases unmatched: 4. The V gene's germline CDR1 is SQVTM and CDR2 ANQGSEA. There are 14 residues in the CDR3. CDR3 DNA sequence: TGCAGCGTTGACTCCGGGACAGGGGCCTACGAGCAGTACTTC. It yields the protein CSVDSGTGAYEQYF.

This chain uses TRBV4-3 with TRBJ1-5; 8 nucleotides line up with TRBD1. J lost 3 bases, V lost 4 bases, and 14 bases had no gene match. The CDR3 sequence is 18 residues long. The germline gives CDR1 LGHNA, CDR2 YSLEER. CDR3 sequence: CASSRDYGTGDNNQPQHF. In nucleotides, the CDR3 is TGCGCCAGCAGCCGGGACTACGGGACAGGTGATAACAATCAGCCCCAGCATTTT.

Many counts were recorded for this clonotype. The V and J genes are TRBV3-1 and TRBJ2-7, with 10 positions matching TRBD2. The CDR3 contains 13 residues. With V trimmed by 0 bases and J by 13 bases, 6 bases remained unmatched. Germline CDR1 and CDR2: LGHDT and YNNKEL (reference sequence). The CDR3 region has the DNA TGTGCCAGCAGCCAAGATCCTAGCGGGAGCGTCTACTTC. Its protein is CASSQDPSGSVYF.

This clonotype has just a few counts. The chain uses TRBV20-1 and TRBJ2-5, with 7 bases matching TRBD2. Germline V gives CDR1 DFQATT, CDR2 SNEGSKA (reference sequence). The CDR3 runs to 15 residues. The J segment lost 2 bases and the V segment lost 0 bases, leaving 6 bases of the junction unmatched. The CDR3 nucleotides read TGCAGTGCTAGAGACATCCAGCGGGGTCAAGAGACCCAGTACTTC. Protein product: CSARDIQRGQETQYF.

There are many counts of this clonotype. The rearrangement uses TRBV6-2 or TRBV6-3 and TRBJ2-1, with 8 bases matching TRBD2. J lost 14 bases, V lost 0 bases, and 9 bases had no gene match. Germline V gene lookup returns CDR1 MNHEY and CDR2 SVGEGT. The CDR3 spans 14 residues. The CDR3 loop is CASSYSNAGGAKFF. DNA of the CDR3: TGTGCCAGCAGTTACTCGAATGCGGGGGGCGCAAAGTTCTTC.

This chain uses TRBV6-1 with TRBJ2-2; D remains unclear. The CDR3 is 16 amino acids. V lost 7 bases to trimming and J lost 3 bases, with 18 bases between them. Germline-derived CDR1 and CDR2 are MNHNS and SASEGT. CDR3 in amino acids: CASTHLVGWDTGELFF. CDR3 nucleotides: TGTGCCAGCACCCATTTGGTGGGGTGGGACACCGGGGAGCTGTTTTTT.

This clonotype appeared many times. The chain is built from TRBV3-1 and TRBJ2-1; 14 bases line up with TRBD2. Germline loops: CDR1 LGHDT, CDR2 YNNKEL (reference sequence). The CDR3 is made up of 16 amino acids. Germline trimming cut 2 bases from V and 9 bases from J; bases unmatched to any gene: 6. The DNA of the CDR3 is TGTGCCAGCAGCCAAACCGGGACTAGCGGGAGAGGTGAGCAGTTCTTC. Residues: CASSQTGTSGRGEQFF.

Many counts were recorded for this clonotype. The chain combines TRBV19 with TRBJ2-4, with D uncertain. In germline, CDR1 is LNHDA, CDR2 SQIVND (reference sequence). V was cut by 1 base and J by 0 bases, with 13 bases left in between. There are 17 residues in the CDR3. DNA for the CDR3: TGTGCCAGTAGTATAGGGTGGCAGTTTCTAGCCAAAAACATTCAGTACTTC. It is translated as CASSIGWQFLAKNIQYF.